The 28 T cell receptor beta chains in this list originate from one sample, sequenced in a study of blood T cells in healthy people across ages. Next came a second PCR, run for about 6 to 12 cycles, which used a sample-barcoded 5' primer along with a J-beta primer mix. TCRdb re-derived calls from the 5' RACE reads in MiXCR, one entry per CDR3 protein. The table has 500,000 to 700,000 distinct CDR3 sequences, 25% to 35% seen once. The sequenced sample was blood. All receptors derive from a woman aged 80 or older in good health.

This clonotype was picked up a small number of times. The chain is built from TRBV15 and TRBJ1-6; TRBD1 aligns across 8 bases. Looked up from germline, CDR1 is LNHNV and CDR2 is YYDKDF (reference sequence). The CDR3 is made up of 16 amino acids. V lost 0 bases and J lost 10; bases outside the gene matches: 8. CDR3 region: CATSRDRGQGSSPLHF. The CDR3 DNA reads TGTGCCACCAGCAGAGATCGAGGACAGGGAAGCTCACCCCTCCACTTT.

A word on this clonotype: Just one base apart from a much larger clone, this may be a read error. The CDR3 here is CSAREGQFQNEKLFF. CDR3 in DNA: TGCAGTGCTAGGGAAGGACAGTTCCAAAATGAAAAACTGTTTTTT. V usage is TRBV20-1 and J usage is TRBJ1-4, with D possibly matching TRBD1 (6 bases). Trimming stripped 3 bases from V and 5 bases from J, with 16 bases between. The CDR3 runs 15 residues. Germline CDR1 DFQATT, CDR2 SNEGSKA (reference sequence).

This chain uses TRBV4-2 with TRBJ1-2; possible D gene TRBD1, 6 bases. V dropped 0 bases and J dropped 10 bases, with 21 bases sitting between them. CDR1 LGHNA and CDR2 YNFKEQ come from the germline V gene. This CDR3 region has 16 residues. The chain's CDR3 is CASSQDWLQGLDDYTF. The CDR3 DNA sequence: TGTGCCAGCAGCCAAGATTGGCTACAGGGTCTTGACGACTACACCTTC.

Ten or more counts support this clonotype. V and J are TRBV5-1 and TRBJ2-5; no firm D call. V lost 4 bases to trimming and J lost 2 bases, with 9 bases between them. The CDR3 is made up of 13 amino acids. Germline CDR1 SGHRS, CDR2 YFSETQ. CDR3 sequence reads: CASSPDPQETQYF. Written as DNA, the CDR3 is TGCGCCAGCAGCCCCGACCCGCAAGAGACCCAGTACTTC.

The chain links TRBV7-2 to TRBJ2-3; the D is unclear. Germline CDR1 and CDR2: SGHTA and FQGNSA. This CDR3 has 12 amino acids. The germline V and J ends were trimmed by 5 bases and 6 bases, with 9 bases remaining between them. The CDR3 coding sequence is TGTGCCAGCAGCCCATTGCAGGATACGCAGTATTTT. It codes for CASSPLQDTQYF.

There are many counts of this clonotype. The J gene is TRBJ2-1, the V gene TRBV20-1; D is possibly TRBD1 or TRBD2 (6 bases each). The CDR3 totals 15 residues. With 3 bases removed from V and 5 bases from J, the gap between germline ends came to 17 bases. CDR1 and CDR2 from the germline V gene are DFQATT and SNEGSKA (reference sequence). The CDR3 region has the DNA TGCAGTGCTAGTCCATCCCGGGGGCGCAACAATGAGCAGTTCTTC. Translation gives CSASPSRGRNNEQFF.

This clonotype has a handful of counts. It may be a read error: a sequence one base away is much more abundant. J is TRBJ2-1 and V is TRBV9; the D gene is possibly TRBD1 (6 bases). This CDR3 spans 15 amino acids. The germline gives CDR1 SGDLS, CDR2 YYNGEE. Trimming left V 3 bases short and J 8 bases short, with 18 bases between. Here the CDR3 DNA reads TGTGCCAGCAGCGCGACAGGTTTGTGGGGAGATGAGCAGTTCTTC. Encoded protein: CASSATGLWGDEQFF.

The CDR3 reads CASSLFSGGGSYEQYF. The CDR3 bases are TGTGCCAGCAGTTTGTTTAGCGGGGGGGGCTCCTACGAGCAGTACTTC. V is TRBV28 and J is TRBJ2-7, with TRBD2 identical over 11 bases. The germline gives CDR1 MDHEN, CDR2 SYDVKM. The CDR3 covers 16 residues. V lost 3 bases and J lost 0; bases outside the gene matches: 4.

This clonotype was seen a handful of times. This may be a read error: a much more frequent sequence differs by one nucleotide. The chain has TRBV7-9 and TRBJ1-2; D gene uncertain. The CDR3 extends over 14 amino acids. Germline CDR1 reads SEHNR; CDR2 reads FQNEAQ (reference sequence). The CDR3 sequence is CASSMLRLIDGCTF. DNA of the CDR3: TGTGCCAGCAGCATGTTGAGGCTTATTGATGGCTGCACCTTC.

This clonotype came up many times. The genes are TRBV28 and TRBJ2-7; the D is unclear. The ends were cut back, 3 bases at V and 0 bases at J, with 6 bases in the middle. The CDR3 has 13 residues. CDR1 MDHEN and CDR2 SYDVKM come from the germline V gene. The CDR3 sequence is CASSFSHSYEQYF. The CDR3 nucleotides are TGTGCCAGCAGTTTTTCTCACTCCTACGAGCAGTACTTC.

This clonotype showed up many times. The chain employs TRBV4-2 and TRBJ1-5; D is perhaps TRBD1 (5 bases). The CDR3 contains 17 residues. The germline V gene encodes CDR1 LGHNA and CDR2 YNFKEQ. V lost 0 bases and J 2 bases, leaving 14 bases between the germline ends. The CDR3 spells CASSQDLAGSRNQPQHF. The CDR3 nucleotides are TGTGCCAGCAGCCAAGATTTAGCAGGGAGTCGCAATCAGCCCCAGCATTTT.

The chain links TRBV20-1 to TRBJ1-6; perhaps TRBD1 as D (5 bases). The V gene lost 6 bases and the J gene lost 9 bases, with 15 bases spanning the gap. Germline CDR1 is DFQATT and CDR2 is SNEGSKA (reference sequence). The CDR3 spans 13 residues. The CDR3 DNA follows: TGCAGTGCCACCGGGACCTCGGGTTCACCCCTCCACTTT. It yields the protein CSATGTSGSPLHF.

The chain combines TRBV7-9 with TRBJ2-5, with 9 positions matching TRBD1. The CDR3 has 17 residues. V trimming: 4 bases; J trimming: 5 bases; junction bases outside the gene matches: 14. CDR1 is SEHNR and CDR2 is FQNEAQ in the germline V gene (reference sequence). This CDR3 is CASSSLPGTGFNETQYF. CDR3 coding DNA: TGTGCCAGCAGCTCCCTCCCCGGGACAGGGTTTAACGAGACCCAGTACTTC. Full variable domain (remainder filled in from reference TRBV7-9 and TRBJ2-5): DTGVSQNPRHKITKRGQNVTFRCDPISEHNRLYWYRQTLGQGPEFLTYFQNEAQLEKSRLLSDRFSAERPKGSFSTLEIQRTEQGDSAMYLCASSSLPGTGFNETQYFGPGTRLLVL.

This clonotype appeared many times. V usage is TRBV6-2 or TRBV6-3 and J usage is TRBJ2-7, with 7 bases fitting TRBD1. V shed 6 bases, J shed 3 bases, and the junction held 8 bases outside the gene matches. The CDR3 contains 14 residues. CDR1 is MNHEY, CDR2 SVGEGT, per germline. CDR3 nucleotide sequence: TGTGCCAGCAGCCAACCGACAGGGAACTACGAGCAGTACTTC. This encodes CASSQPTGNYEQYF.

V is TRBV7-6 and J is TRBJ2-4; D tentatively reads TRBD1 or TRBD2 (5 bases each). The CDR3 extends over 15 amino acids. Germline V lookup: CDR1 SGHVS, CDR2 FNYEAQ. Trimming took 3 bases from V and 6 from J, leaving 15 bases between them. In DNA, the CDR3 is TGTGCCAGCAGCTTGGAGAGGGACGGAGGAAACATTCAGTACTTC. Translation: CASSLERDGGNIQYF. The whole variable domain, remainder taken from reference TRBV7-6 and TRBJ2-4, is GAGVSQSPRYKVTKRGQDVALRCDPISGHVSLYWYRQALGQGPEFLTYFNYEAQQDKSGLPNDRFSAERPEGSISTLTIQRTEQRDSAMYRCASSLERDGGNIQYFGAGTRLSVL.

Note on this clonotype: One base away lies a much larger clone, so this may be a sequencing read error. The chain employs TRBV5-1 and TRBJ2-1; tentatively, D is TRBD1 (5 bases). Trimming pared 0 bases from V and 6 bases from J, leaving 10 bases between. The CDR3 extends over 14 amino acids. Germline V gives CDR1 SGHRS, CDR2 YFSETQ. For the CDR3, the DNA is TGCGCCAGCAGCTTGGGACAGATGTGCAATGAGCAGTTCTTC. This sequence encodes CASSLGQMCNEQFF.

This clonotype was counted only a few times. V is TRBV25-1 and J is TRBJ2-1, with 12 bases that match TRBD2. The DNA end lines up better with TRBJ2-7; the J call may be wrong. Germline-derived CDR1 and CDR2 are MGHDK and SYGVNS. This CDR3 is built from 20 residues. The CDR3 is CASSRIKLAGGSGLYNEQYF. The DNA of the CDR3 is TGTGCCAGCAGCAGAATAAAACTAGCGGGGGGCTCGGGCCTCTACAATGAGCAGTACTTC.

Many counts were recorded for this clonotype. The V and J genes are TRBV6-6 and TRBJ2-5; D unclear. CDR3 length: 12 amino acids. Trimming took off 5 bases at V and 5 bases at J, with 9 bases between the two ends. Germline V CDR1 and CDR2: MNHNY, SVGAGI (reference sequence). CDR3 protein: CASSLRPETQYF. The CDR3 coding sequence is TGTGCCAGCAGTCTCCGGCCTGAGACCCAGTACTTC.

This clonotype was seen at least ten times. This chain links TRBV28 with TRBJ2-7; possibly TRBD2 for D (5 bases). The CDR3 contains 15 residues. Trimming removed 6 bases at V and 4 bases at J, with 19 bases between. Looked up from germline, CDR1 is MDHEN and CDR2 is SYDVKM. CDR3 coding DNA: TGTGCCAGCAGCCCCCACGGGGATAGGTCATACGAGCAGTACTTC. Translating it yields CASSPHGDRSYEQYF.

The sample holds many counts of this clonotype. J is TRBJ2-7 and V is TRBV20-1; D unclear. Germline values: CDR1 DFQATT, CDR2 SNEGSKA (reference sequence). Trimming cost V 4 bases and J 2 bases, with 9 bases left between them. The CDR3 spans 12 residues. CDR3 bases: TGCAGTGCTAACAGTCAGGCCTACGAGCAGTACTTC. Translation gives CSANSQAYEQYF.

This clonotype was observed a handful of times. This chain uses TRBV12-3 or TRBV12-4 with TRBJ1-1; D call uncertain. The CDR3 totals 12 residues. Trimming removed 6 bases at V and 11 bases at J, with 16 bases between. CDR3 region: CASSSTRVRAFF. The CDR3 region has the DNA TGTGCCAGCAGCTCAACCCGGGTACGGGCTTTCTTT.

This clonotype showed up many times. The chain has TRBV5-4 and TRBJ2-5, with TRBD2 matching over 9 bases. The ends lost 6 bases at V and 2 bases at J; junction bases unmatched: 11. Per the germline V gene, CDR1 is SGHNT and CDR2 is YYREEE (reference sequence). The CDR3 covers 16 residues. CDR3 protein: CASTPRGSGGQETQYF. The DNA of the CDR3 is TGTGCCAGCACCCCCCGGGGGAGCGGGGGGCAAGAGACCCAGTACTTC.

V gene TRBV20-1 combines with J gene TRBJ2-5; D may be TRBD2 (6 bases). The CDR3 totals 11 residues. The ends were cut back, 4 bases at V and 3 bases at J, with 6 bases in the middle. Germline CDR1 reads DFQATT; CDR2 reads SNEGSKA (reference sequence). CDR3 sequence: CSAKREETQYF. The CDR3 coding sequence is TGCAGTGCTAAGCGGGAAGAGACCCAGTACTTC.

This clonotype was recorded at least ten times. This sequence joins TRBV9 and TRBJ1-1; D is perhaps TRBD1 (5 bases). V was clipped by 0 bases and J by 4 bases, with 10 bases between them. Germline CDR1 reads SGDLS; CDR2 reads YYNGEE. The CDR3 loop spans 14 amino acids. The chain's CDR3 is CASSVAQGGTEAFF. DNA of the CDR3: TGTGCCAGCAGCGTAGCTCAGGGTGGCACTGAAGCTTTCTTT.

V usage is TRBV7-6 and J usage is TRBJ1-1; 7 bases agree with TRBD1. This CDR3 has 14 amino acids. Trimming at V came to 3 bases and at J to 4 bases, leaving 5 bases not matched to a gene. Per germline, CDR1 SGHVS and CDR2 FNYEAQ. CDR3 amino acids: CASSLIDRVTEAFF. DNA of the CDR3: TGTGCCAGCAGCTTGATAGACAGGGTCACTGAAGCTTTCTTT.

This clonotype has a count of ten or more. The chain combines TRBV29-1 with TRBJ1-1; D gene ambiguous. This CDR3 comprises 10 residues. Trimming took off 6 bases at V and 11 bases at J, with 13 bases between the two ends. In germline, CDR1 is SQVTM, CDR2 ANQGSEA. CDR3 loop: CSVDGLRAFF. The CDR3 bases are TGCAGCGTGGACGGGCTGCGGGCTTTCTTT.

The rearrangement joins TRBV12-3 or TRBV12-4 to TRBJ2-3; tentatively, D is TRBD2 (6 bases). CDR3 length equals 13 residues. V lost 11 bases, J lost 1 base, and 13 bases lay in between. The CDR3 loop is CACGASGTDTQYF. DNA of the CDR3: TGTGCCTGCGGGGCTAGCGGCACAGATACGCAGTATTTT.

This clonotype was found a few times. Compared with germline, one end of the junction differs, possibly owing to a read error. In nucleotides, the CDR3 is TGCGCCAGCAGCTACTTGCGTAAGTCCTACAATGGGCAGTTCTTC. This encodes CASSYLRKSYNGQFF. V is TRBV5-1 and J is TRBJ2-1; D not certain. The germline CDR1 and CDR2 sequences are SGHRS and YFSETQ. This CDR3 has 15 residues.